What follows is one TCR beta chain and its context. CDR3 length equals 15 residues. The trim removed 1 base at V and 4 bases at J, leaving 4 bases unmatched. Germline V lookup: CDR1 SGHTA, CDR2 FQGNSA. The data belong to a study of control samples from healthy donors and cancer patients. The assay was immunoSEQ multiplex PCR, and TCRdb's table has in-frame clones only and misses some. The repertoire holds about 190,000 clones, with approximately 92% as singletons. This chain connects TRBV7-2 to TRBJ2-3, with TRBD2 identical over 8 bases. This clonotype was obtained from a man younger than 35 in good health. The sequenced sample consisted of blood. The CDR3 region has the DNA TGTGCCAGCAGCTTAGGGGGAGCGGGGGCAGATACGCAGTATTTT. The encoded protein is CASSLGGAGADTQYF.